The 26 T cell receptor beta chains listed next were all sequenced from one sample in a study of tumor-infiltrating lymphocytes in oesophageal squamous cell carcinoma. One entry per CDR3 protein, called by TCRdb with MiXCR from the PCR reads. The data show around 21,000 distinct CDR3 sequences, roughly 39% seen once. Sequenced sample: normal esophageal tissue next to the tumor. The receptor source for this set is a male donor with esophageal squamous cell carcinoma.

This clonotype has at least ten counts. The chain is built from TRBV6-1 and TRBJ1-2, with 8 bases identical to TRBD1. Trimming took 7 bases from V and 4 from J; bases not matched to a gene: 8. The CDR3 totals 14 residues. Germline CDR1 and CDR2: MNHNS and SASEGT. The CDR3 loop is CASTLTGTGYGYTF. CDR3 nucleotides: TGTGCCAGCACCCTTACCGGGACAGGCTATGGCTACACCTTC.

The chain combines TRBV20-1 with TRBJ2-5; 10 bases agree with TRBD2. Germline lookup yields CDR1 DFQATT and CDR2 SNEGSKA (reference sequence). This CDR3 spans 16 amino acids. V lost 0 bases and J lost 7; bases outside the gene matches: 11. CDR3: CSARESGLAAIGTQYF. CDR3 nucleotides: TGCAGTGCTAGAGAAAGCGGACTAGCGGCGATCGGGACCCAGTACTTC.

This clonotype was picked up many times. The CDR3: CASSDSPDSYNEQFF. Written as DNA, the CDR3 is TGTGCCAGCAGTGACTCACCCGACTCCTACAATGAGCAGTTCTTC. V gene TRBV6-4 combines with J gene TRBJ2-1; D not certain. This CDR3 is 15 amino acids long. Per germline, CDR1 MRHNA and CDR2 SNTAGT. The germline V and J ends were trimmed by 0 bases and 0 bases, with 6 bases remaining between them.

This clonotype has at least ten counts. The chain is built from TRBV12-3 or TRBV12-4 and TRBJ1-5; 8 bases line up with TRBD1. The CDR3 extends over 15 amino acids. V lost 5 bases, J lost 1 base, and 4 bases stayed unmatched. The CDR3 here is CASSRQGTSNQPQHF. Here the CDR3 DNA reads TGTGCCAGCAGTCGACAGGGGACGAGCAATCAGCCCCAGCATTTT.

This clonotype was counted at least ten times. CDR3 sequence (DNA): TGCGCCAGCAGCTTGCGGGTCACAGATACGCAGTATTTT. It is translated as CASSLRVTDTQYF. The chain uses TRBV5-1 and TRBJ2-3; D remains unclear. CDR1 is SGHRS, CDR2 YFSETQ, per germline. The V and J ends lost 1 base and 2 bases respectively, with 5 bases between them. The CDR3 is 13 amino acids.

The CDR3 protein is CASSLELAGAGEQYF. DNA for the CDR3: TGTGCCAGCAGCTTAGAACTAGCGGGAGCGGGGGAGCAGTACTTC. The chain links TRBV7-6 to TRBJ2-6; 11 bases line up with TRBD2. TRBJ2-7 explains the end of the DNA better; the J call may be wrong. This CDR3 contains 15 residues. CDR1 SGHVS and CDR2 FNYEAQ come from the germline V gene.

Regarding this clonotype: A much larger clone lies one base from this, so it may be a read error. The V and J genes are TRBV11-3 and TRBJ2-5; the D is unclear. V shed 1 base and J shed 11 bases, with 17 bases lying between them. The CDR3 extends over 14 amino acids. From germline, CDR1 is SGHNT and CDR2 YENEEA. CDR3 coding DNA: TGTGCCAGCAGCTTAGCAGTTGAGTCGCATGAGCAGTACTTC. Residues: CASSLAVESHEQYF.

This sequence joins TRBV6-1 and TRBJ2-6; 9 positions match TRBD2. CDR1 and CDR2 (germline): MNHNS, SASEGT. Trimming at V came to 1 base and at J to 0 bases, leaving 4 bases not matched to a gene. This CDR3 comprises 18 residues. CDR3 in amino acids: CASSEVLAGSSGANVLTF. CDR3 in DNA: TGTGCCAGCAGTGAAGTTCTAGCGGGAAGCTCTGGGGCCAACGTCCTGACTTTC.

This clonotype was detected many times. V and J are TRBV28 and TRBJ2-7; 7 bases are shared with TRBD1. This CDR3 has 15 amino acids. The germline V gene encodes CDR1 MDHEN and CDR2 SYDVKM. V trimming: 7 bases; J trimming: 7 bases; junction bases outside the gene matches: 16. The CDR3 region has the DNA TGTGCCAGCAATCTCCCGGGACAGCTTCACAATGAGCAGTACTTC. Translating it yields CASNLPGQLHNEQYF.

Points on this clonotype: At one boundary the junction diverges from the germline segment, which might be a read error. This rearrangement joins TRBV7-2 to TRBJ2-7; weak D call: TRBD2 (7 bases). The germline V gene has CDR1 SGHTA and CDR2 FQGNSA. CDR3 length equals 16 residues. The CDR3 loop reads CASSLGSGTKPYGQYF. In DNA, the CDR3 is TGTGCCAGCAGCTTAGGAAGCGGGACAAAACCGTACGGGCAGTACTTC.

This clonotype has only a few counts. The chain uses TRBV7-2 and TRBJ2-3, with 13 bases matching TRBD2. V lost 5 bases, J lost 0 bases, and 8 bases stayed unmatched. Per germline, CDR1 SGHTA and CDR2 FQGNSA. The CDR3 is 18 residues long. The CDR3 sequence is CASSAKLAGGRSTDTQYF. The CDR3 region has the DNA TGTGCCAGCAGCGCCAAACTAGCGGGAGGGCGTAGCACAGATACGCAGTATTTT. The whole variable domain, filled in from reference TRBV7-2 and TRBJ2-3, reads GAGVSQSPSNKVTEKGKDVELRCDPISGHTALYWYRQSLGQGLEFLIYFQGNSAPDKSGLPSDRFSAERTGGSVSTLTIQRTQQEDSAVYLCASSAKLAGGRSTDTQYFGPGTRLTVL.

CDR3 in DNA: TGTGCCAGCAGCTCAATGCCCCAAGAGACCCAGTACTTC. Translated: CASSSMPQETQYF. The chain combines TRBV7-2 with TRBJ2-5; D uncertain. Trimming pared 4 bases from V and 1 base from J, leaving 7 bases between. Germline CDR1 is SGHTA and CDR2 is FQGNSA. CDR3 length: 13 amino acids.

Only a few counts were recorded for this clonotype. The J gene is TRBJ1-6, the V gene TRBV4-1; 7 bases align to TRBD1. This CDR3 is built from 14 residues. From germline, CDR1 is MGHRA and CDR2 YSYEKL. Trimming removed 4 bases from V and 6 bases from J; junction bases left unmatched: 3. CDR3 nucleotides: TGCGCCAGCAGCCGAGGGACAGTTAATTCACCCCTCCACTTT. This sequence encodes CASSRGTVNSPLHF.

This clonotype was observed a handful of times. The chain is built from TRBV6-1 and TRBJ2-1; 10 bases match TRBD2. CDR1 MNHNS and CDR2 SASEGT come from the germline V gene. This CDR3 contains 15 residues. The junction had 11 bases not matched to a gene; V was cut back by 6 bases and J by 9 bases. The CDR3 loop reads CASRRSSGSFSEQFF. The DNA of the CDR3 is TGTGCCAGCAGACGGTCTAGCGGGAGTTTCAGTGAGCAGTTCTTC.

Turning to this clonotype: An end of the junction does not agree with germline; a read error may underlie this. This chain uses TRBV7-2 with TRBJ1-6; no firm D call. The CDR3 has 13 amino acids. CDR1 is SGHTA and CDR2 is FQGNSA in the germline V gene. For the CDR3, the DNA is TGTGCCAGCAGCTTTGGATTAGCCTACGAGCAGTACTTT. Its protein product is CASSFGLAYEQYF.

Turning to this clonotype: No DNA is shown, since the ends of the CDR3 on it are uncertain; the CDR3 is the one TCRdb lists. This rearrangement joins TRBV28 to TRBJ2-6; TRBD1 is taken as the D call from the table, unchecked against the DNA. A total of 19 residues make up the CDR3, ends included. Germline loops: CDR1 MDHEN, CDR2 SYDVKM. This CDR3 reads CASTPGQGKKGLLRAVLRF.

This clonotype was picked up many times. CDR3 protein: CASKQRYTDTQYF. The DNA of the CDR3 is TGTGCCAGCAAGCAGCGGTACACAGATACGCAGTATTTT. The chain recombines TRBV6-1 with TRBJ2-3, with a weak D call TRBD2 (5 bases). Germline V gene sequence: CDR1 MNHNS, CDR2 SASEGT. V was pared by 7 bases and J by 2 bases, with 10 bases between. The CDR3 consists of 13 residues.

V usage is TRBV7-9 and J usage is TRBJ2-1; TRBD2 aligns across 14 bases. Judging by the DNA end, TRBJ2-7 fits better; the J call may be wrong. Per the germline V gene, CDR1 is SEHNR and CDR2 is FQNEAQ (reference sequence). The CDR3 extends over 15 amino acids. The CDR3 here is CASSSRTSGRYEQYF. In DNA form, the CDR3 reads TGTGCCAGCAGCTCCCGGACTAGCGGGAGGTACGAGCAGTACTTC.

By proportion, this clonotype is medium-sized. DNA of the CDR3: TGTGCCAGCAGCTTAGATGCTAACTATGGCTACACCTTC. This codes for CASSLDANYGYTF. The V gene is TRBV7-2, the J gene TRBJ1-2; D remains ambiguous. Trimming took 1 base from V and 0 from J, leaving 3 bases between them. The CDR3 has 13 residues. From germline, CDR1 is SGHTA and CDR2 FQGNSA. Together with reference TRBV7-2 and TRBJ1-2, the CDR3 gives the full variable domain: GAGVSQSPSNKVTEKGKDVELRCDPISGHTALYWYRQSLGQGLEFLIYFQGNSAPDKSGLPSDRFSAERTGGSVSTLTIQRTQQEDSAVYLCASSLDANYGYTFGSGTRLTVV.

This clonotype was seen repeatedly, ten times or more. DNA of the CDR3: TGCGCCAGCAGCCTGCCGGGACAGGGGGTTGGCTACACCTTC. Residues: CASSLPGQGVGYTF. The chain uses TRBV5-1 and TRBJ1-2; 11 bases are a match to TRBD1. Losses at the gene ends were 4 bases for V and 7 bases for J; bases not matched to a gene: 6. Per the germline V gene, CDR1 is SGHRS and CDR2 is YFSETQ. The CDR3 totals 14 residues.

This clonotype turned up a few times. V gene TRBV19 combines with J gene TRBJ2-1; D possibly corresponds to TRBD2 (6 bases). Germline values: CDR1 LNHDA, CDR2 SQIVND (reference sequence). With 5 bases removed from V and 0 bases from J, the gap between germline ends came to 14 bases. The CDR3 is made up of 16 amino acids. The CDR3 reads CASSGASASSYNEQFF. For the CDR3, the DNA is TGTGCCAGTAGTGGGGCTAGCGCGAGCTCCTACAATGAGCAGTTCTTC. The full variable domain, completed using reference TRBV19 and TRBJ2-1, is DGGITQSPKYLFRKEGQNVTLSCEQNLNHDAMYWYRQDPGQGLRLIYYSQIVNDFQKGDIAEGYSVSREKKESFPLTVTSAQKNPTAFYLCASSGASASSYNEQFFGPGTRLTVL.

The rearrangement links TRBV12-5 to TRBJ1-1, with a weak D call TRBD1 (6 bases). Germline V gene data show CDR1 as LGHNT and CDR2 as FRNRAP. The CDR3 length is 12 residues. V was trimmed by 5 bases and J by 14 bases, leaving 18 bases between them. As DNA, the CDR3 is TGTGCTAGTGGTAGGGGGTGGAATGAGCAGTTCTTT. Its protein product is CASGRGWNEQFF.

The J gene is TRBJ2-7, the V gene TRBV7-9, with D possibly TRBD2 on 6 matching bases. The germline V gene has CDR1 SEHNR and CDR2 FQNEAQ (reference sequence). Trimming shortened V by 1 base and J by 2 bases, and 12 bases separated the two germline ends. The CDR3 has 15 residues. CDR3 nucleotides: TGTGCCAGCAGCTTAGAAGGTGGAGGGCCCTACGAGCAGTACTTC. Its protein is CASSLEGGGPYEQYF.

This clonotype showed up many times. The chain combines TRBV5-1 with TRBJ2-1; D possibly corresponds to TRBD2 (6 bases). The CDR3 runs 21 residues. CDR1 is SGHRS and CDR2 is YFSETQ in the germline V gene. V was clipped by 2 bases and J by 1 base, with 28 bases between them. CDR3 DNA: TGCGCCAGCAGCTTACCCGCAAGGGTGAGCGGGCCGGGACCTTCCTACAATGAGCAGTTCTTC. The encoded protein is CASSLPARVSGPGPSYNEQFF.

The chain couples TRBV6-4 to TRBJ2-1; 8 nucleotides line up with TRBD2. TRBJ2-7 explains the end of the DNA better; the J call may be wrong. CDR3 size: 17 residues. Looked up from germline, CDR1 is MRHNA and CDR2 is SNTAGT. CDR3 sequence: CASRVRREASDCDEQYF. CDR3 nucleotide sequence: TGTGCCAGCAGGGTACGGCGGGAGGCCTCGGATTGCGACGAGCAGTACTTC.

V is TRBV7-3 and J is TRBJ2-1; 9 bases map to TRBD1. This CDR3 region has 14 residues. Looked up from germline, CDR1 is SGHTA and CDR2 is FQGTGA. V dropped 2 bases and J dropped 7; count of bases not matched to a gene: 3. The CDR3 bases are TGTGCCAGCAGCTTAGGACAGGGGCTAAATGAGCAGTTCTTC. Translating gives CASSLGQGLNEQFF.